This T cell receptor (beta chain) was identified during a study of beta chain features in type 1 diabetes. Germline assignment: CDR1 GTSNPN and CDR2 SVGIG (reference sequence). The CDR3 loop spans 14 amino acids. V was clipped by 3 bases and J by 8 bases; unmatched bases: 5. What was sequenced were expressed TCRB transcripts, since all of the isolated RNA had been reverse transcribed. Assay used: immunoSEQ multiplex PCR; TCRdb lists only in-frame clones, some missing. The sample has roughly 400,000 clones, approximately 16% seen once. This chain connects TRBV30 to TRBJ2-1, with 12 positions matching TRBD2. The TCR was taken from a woman younger than 35 in good health. The sample comprised naive CD4+ T cells from blood. The CDR3 sequence: CAWSPSGRVHEQFF. The CDR3, as DNA: TGTGCCTGGAGCCCTAGCGGGAGGGTGCATGAGCAGTTCTTC. The whole variable domain, remainder taken from reference TRBV30 and TRBJ2-1, is SQTIHQWPATLVQPVGSPLSLECTVEGTSNPNLYWYRQAAGRGLQLLFYSVGIGQISSEVPQNLSASRPQDRQFILSSKKLLLSDSGFYLCAWSPSGRVHEQFFGPGTRLTVL.